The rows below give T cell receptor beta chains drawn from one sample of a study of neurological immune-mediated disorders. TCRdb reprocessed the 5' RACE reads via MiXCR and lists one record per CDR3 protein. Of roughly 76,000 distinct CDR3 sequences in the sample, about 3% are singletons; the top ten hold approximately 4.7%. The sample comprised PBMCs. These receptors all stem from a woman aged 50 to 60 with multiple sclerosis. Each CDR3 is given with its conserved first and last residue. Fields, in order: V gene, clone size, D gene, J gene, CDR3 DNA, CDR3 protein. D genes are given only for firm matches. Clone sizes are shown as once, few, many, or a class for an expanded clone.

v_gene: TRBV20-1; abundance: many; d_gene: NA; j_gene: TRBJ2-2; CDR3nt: TGCAGTGCTAGCCCTCCGGGAATAGGGACCGGGGAGCTGTTTTTT; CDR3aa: CSASPPGIGTGELFF
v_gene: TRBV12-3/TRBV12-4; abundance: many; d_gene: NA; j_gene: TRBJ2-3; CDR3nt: TGTGCCAGCAGTTCAGACGTAGCTAGCACAGATACGCAGTATTTT; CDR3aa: CASSSDVASTDTQYF
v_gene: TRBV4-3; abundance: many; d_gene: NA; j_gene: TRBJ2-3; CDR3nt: TGCGCCAGCAGCCAAGATTCGAGAACTAGCACAGATACGCAGTATTTT; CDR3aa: CASSQDSRTSTDTQYF
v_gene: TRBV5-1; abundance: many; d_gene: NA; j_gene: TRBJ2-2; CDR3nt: TGCGCCAGCAGCTTAGGGGTCGCGGCAAACACCGGGGAGCTGTTTTTT; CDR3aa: CASSLGVAANTGELFF
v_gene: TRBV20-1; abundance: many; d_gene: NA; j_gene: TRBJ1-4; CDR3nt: TGCAGTGCCGAGAGGAGAGCTAATGAAAAACTGTTTTTT; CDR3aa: CSAERRANEKLFF
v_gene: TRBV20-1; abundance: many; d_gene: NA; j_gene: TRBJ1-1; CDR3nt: TGCAGTGCTCGACTGGACGACTACCTGAGGGTGACAGCTTTCTTT; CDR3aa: CSARLDDYLRVTAFF
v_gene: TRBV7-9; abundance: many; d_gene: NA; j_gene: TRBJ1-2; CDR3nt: TGTGCCAGCAGACAAGCAGGGCTAGGCTATGGCTACACCTTC; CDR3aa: CASRQAGLGYGYTF
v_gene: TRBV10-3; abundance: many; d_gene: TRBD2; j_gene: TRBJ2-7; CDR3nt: TGTGCCATCAAAAATTCCGGGACTAGCGCCTCTTACGAGCAGTACTTC; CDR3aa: CAIKNSGTSASYEQYF
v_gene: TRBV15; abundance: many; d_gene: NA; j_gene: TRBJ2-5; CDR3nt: TGTGCCACCAGCAGTCATGGAATTCCCCAAGAGACCCAGTACTTC; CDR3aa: CATSSHGIPQETQYF
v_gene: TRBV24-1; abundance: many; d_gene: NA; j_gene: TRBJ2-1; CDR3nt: TGTGCCACCAGTTCCACCCATCGGATCTACAATGAGCAGTTCTTC; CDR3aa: CATSSTHRIYNEQFF
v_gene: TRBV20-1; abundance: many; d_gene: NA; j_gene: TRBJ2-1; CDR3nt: TGCAGTGCTAGAGAACTCGGTGGGCGGAGATACAATGAGCAGTTCTTC; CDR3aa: CSARELGGRRYNEQFF
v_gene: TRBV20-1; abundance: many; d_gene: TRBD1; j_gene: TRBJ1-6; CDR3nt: TGCAGTGCACCGGGACAGGGATCGTATTCACCCCTCCACTTT; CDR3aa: CSAPGQGSYSPLHF
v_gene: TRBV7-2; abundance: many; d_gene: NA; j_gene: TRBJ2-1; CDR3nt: TGTGCCAGCAGCTTGGGGGACATGAGGAACAATGAGCAGTTCTTC; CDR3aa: CASSLGDMRNNEQFF
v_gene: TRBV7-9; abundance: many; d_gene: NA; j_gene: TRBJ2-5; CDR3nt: TGTGCCAGCAGCTTACTAGAAGAGACCCAGTACTTC; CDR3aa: CASSLLEETQYF
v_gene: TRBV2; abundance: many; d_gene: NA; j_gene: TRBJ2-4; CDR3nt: TGTGCCAGCAGTGGGGTCAAAAACATTCAGTACTTC; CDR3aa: CASSGVKNIQYF
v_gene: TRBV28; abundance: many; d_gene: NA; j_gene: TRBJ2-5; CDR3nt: TGTGCCAGCAGTCCCCCTTCTCAGGGGTTCCAAGAGACCCAGTACTTC; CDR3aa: CASSPPSQGFQETQYF
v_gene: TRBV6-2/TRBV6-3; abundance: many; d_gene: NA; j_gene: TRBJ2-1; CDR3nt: TGTGCCAGCAGCCGGACTGGCTCCTCCTACAATGAGCAGTTCTTC; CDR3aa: CASSRTGSSYNEQFF